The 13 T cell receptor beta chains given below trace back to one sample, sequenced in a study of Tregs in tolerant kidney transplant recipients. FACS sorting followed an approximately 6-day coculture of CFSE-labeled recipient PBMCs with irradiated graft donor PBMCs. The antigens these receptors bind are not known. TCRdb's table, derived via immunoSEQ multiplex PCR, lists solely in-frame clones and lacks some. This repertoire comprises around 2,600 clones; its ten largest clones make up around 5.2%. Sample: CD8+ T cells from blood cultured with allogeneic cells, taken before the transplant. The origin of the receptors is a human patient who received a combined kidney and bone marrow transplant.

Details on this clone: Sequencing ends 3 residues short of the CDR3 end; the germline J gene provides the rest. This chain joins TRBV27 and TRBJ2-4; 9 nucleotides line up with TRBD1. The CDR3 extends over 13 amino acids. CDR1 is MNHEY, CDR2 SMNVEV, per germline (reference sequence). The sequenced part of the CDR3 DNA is TGTGCCAGCAGTTTAGGGACAGGGAGGATT. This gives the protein CASSLGTGRI. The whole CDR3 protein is CASSLGTGRIQYF.

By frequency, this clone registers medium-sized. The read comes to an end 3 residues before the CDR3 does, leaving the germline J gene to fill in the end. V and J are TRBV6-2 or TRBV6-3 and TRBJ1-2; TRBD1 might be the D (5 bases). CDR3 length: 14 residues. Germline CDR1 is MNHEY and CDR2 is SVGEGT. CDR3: CASSDSPQSRGYTF. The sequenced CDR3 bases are TGTGCCAGCAGCGACAGCCCTCAATCCCGGGGC.

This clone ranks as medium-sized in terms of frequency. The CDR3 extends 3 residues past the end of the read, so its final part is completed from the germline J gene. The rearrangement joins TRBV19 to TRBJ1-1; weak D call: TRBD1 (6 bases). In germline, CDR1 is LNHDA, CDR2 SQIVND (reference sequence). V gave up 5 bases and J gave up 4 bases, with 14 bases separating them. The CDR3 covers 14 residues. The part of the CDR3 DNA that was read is TGTGCCAGTAGTGAGGAGGGGGGGGGCACTGAA. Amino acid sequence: CASSEEGGGTE. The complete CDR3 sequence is CASSEEGGGTEAFF.

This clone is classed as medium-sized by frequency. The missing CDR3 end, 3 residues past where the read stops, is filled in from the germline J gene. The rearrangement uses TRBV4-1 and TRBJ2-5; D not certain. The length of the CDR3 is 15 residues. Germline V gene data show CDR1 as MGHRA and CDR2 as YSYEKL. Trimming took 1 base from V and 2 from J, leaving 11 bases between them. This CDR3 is CASSQVKRLQETQYF. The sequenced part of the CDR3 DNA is TGCGCCAGCAGCCAAGTGAAGAGACTTCAAGAGACC.

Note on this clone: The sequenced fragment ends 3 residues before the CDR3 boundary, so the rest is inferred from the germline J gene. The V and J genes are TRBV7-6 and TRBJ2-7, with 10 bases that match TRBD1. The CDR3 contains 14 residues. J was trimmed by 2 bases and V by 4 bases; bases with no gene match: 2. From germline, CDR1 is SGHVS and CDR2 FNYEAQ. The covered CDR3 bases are TGTGCCAGCAGCTCCGGGACAGGGGCCTACGAG. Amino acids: CASSSGTGAYE. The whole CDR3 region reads CASSSGTGAYEQYF.

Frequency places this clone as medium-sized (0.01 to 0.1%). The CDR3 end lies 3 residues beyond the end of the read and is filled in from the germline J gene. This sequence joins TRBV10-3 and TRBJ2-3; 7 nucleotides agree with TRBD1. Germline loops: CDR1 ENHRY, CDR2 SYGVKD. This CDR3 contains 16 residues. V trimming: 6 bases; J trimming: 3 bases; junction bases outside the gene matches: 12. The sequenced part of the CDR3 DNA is TGTGCCATCAGGGAGCTCGACAGGGATAGTACAGATACG. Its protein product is CAIRELDRDSTDT. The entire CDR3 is CAIRELDRDSTDTQYF.

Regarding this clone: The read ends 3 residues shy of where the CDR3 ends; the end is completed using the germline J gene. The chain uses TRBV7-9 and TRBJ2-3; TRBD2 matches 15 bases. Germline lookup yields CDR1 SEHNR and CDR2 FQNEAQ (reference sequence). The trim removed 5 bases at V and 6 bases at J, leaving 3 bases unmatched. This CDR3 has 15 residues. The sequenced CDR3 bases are TGTGCCAGCAGCACTGGGACTAGCGGGAGGGATACG. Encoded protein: CASSTGTSGRDT. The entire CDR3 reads CASSTGTSGRDTQYF.

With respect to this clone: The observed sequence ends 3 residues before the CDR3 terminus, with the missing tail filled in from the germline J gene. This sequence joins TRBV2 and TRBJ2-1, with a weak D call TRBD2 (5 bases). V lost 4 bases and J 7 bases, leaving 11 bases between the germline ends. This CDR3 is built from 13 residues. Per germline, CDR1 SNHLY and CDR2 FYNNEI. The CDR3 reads CASSVRVGNEQFF. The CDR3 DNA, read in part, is TGTGCCAGCAGTGTGCGGGTGGGGAATGAG.

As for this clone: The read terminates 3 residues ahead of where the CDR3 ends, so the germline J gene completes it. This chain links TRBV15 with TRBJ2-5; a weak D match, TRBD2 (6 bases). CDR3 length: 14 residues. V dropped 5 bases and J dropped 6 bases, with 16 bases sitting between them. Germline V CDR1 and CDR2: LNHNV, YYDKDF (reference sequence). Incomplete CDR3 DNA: TGTGCCACCAGCCTTGAAGGAGGAGGGCAGACC. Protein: CATSLEGGGQT. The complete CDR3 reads CATSLEGGGQTQYF.

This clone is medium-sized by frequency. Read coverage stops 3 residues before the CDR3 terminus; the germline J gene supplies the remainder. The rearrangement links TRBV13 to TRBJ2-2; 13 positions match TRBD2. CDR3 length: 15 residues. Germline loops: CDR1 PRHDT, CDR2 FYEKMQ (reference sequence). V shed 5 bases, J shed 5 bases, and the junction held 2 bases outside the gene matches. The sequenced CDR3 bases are TGTGCCAGCAGCGGGACTAGCGGGACGACCGGGGAG. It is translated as CASSGTSGTTGE. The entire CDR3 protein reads CASSGTSGTTGELFF.

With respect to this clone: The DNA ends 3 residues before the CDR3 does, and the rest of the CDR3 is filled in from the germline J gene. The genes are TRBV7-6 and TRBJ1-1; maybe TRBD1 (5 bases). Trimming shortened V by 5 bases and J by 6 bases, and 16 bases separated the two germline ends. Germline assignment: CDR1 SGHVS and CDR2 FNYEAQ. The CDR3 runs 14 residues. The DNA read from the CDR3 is TGTGCCAGCAGCGCCCTGACAGTTCGCGCTGAA. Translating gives CASSALTVRAE. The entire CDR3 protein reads CASSALTVRAEAFF.

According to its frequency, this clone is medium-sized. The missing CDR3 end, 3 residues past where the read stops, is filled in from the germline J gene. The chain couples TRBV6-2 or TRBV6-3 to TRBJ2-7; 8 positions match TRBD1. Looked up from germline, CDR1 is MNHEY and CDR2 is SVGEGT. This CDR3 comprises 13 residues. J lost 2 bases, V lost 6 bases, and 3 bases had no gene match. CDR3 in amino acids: CASSPTGAYEQYF. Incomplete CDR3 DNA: TGTGCCAGCAGCCCGACAGGGGCCTACGAG.

The CDR3 loop is CASSAISSNQPQHF. The CDR3 bases that were read are TGTGCCAGCAGTGCTATATCGAGCAATCAGCCC. The rearrangement links TRBV2 to TRBJ1-5; D not resolved. The CDR3 goes on 3 residues after the read ends, and that part is filled in from the germline J gene. Germline values: CDR1 SNHLY, CDR2 FYNNEI. The CDR3 runs to 14 residues. The V end lost 4 bases, the J end lost 1 base, and 8 bases lay between the germline ends.